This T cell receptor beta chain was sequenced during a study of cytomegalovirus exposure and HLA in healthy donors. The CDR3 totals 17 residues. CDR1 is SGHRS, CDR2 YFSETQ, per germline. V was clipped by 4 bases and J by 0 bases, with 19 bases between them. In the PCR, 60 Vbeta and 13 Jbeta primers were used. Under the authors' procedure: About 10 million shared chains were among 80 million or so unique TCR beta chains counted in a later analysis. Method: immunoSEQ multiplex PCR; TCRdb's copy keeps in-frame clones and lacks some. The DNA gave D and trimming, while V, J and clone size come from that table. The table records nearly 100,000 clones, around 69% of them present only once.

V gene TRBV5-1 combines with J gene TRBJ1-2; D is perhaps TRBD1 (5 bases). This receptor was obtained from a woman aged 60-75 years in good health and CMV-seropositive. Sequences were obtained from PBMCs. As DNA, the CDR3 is TGCGCCAGCAGCCTTAATGCGGTAGGGGCCGCTAACTATGGCTACACCTTC. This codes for CASSLNAVGAANYGYTF.